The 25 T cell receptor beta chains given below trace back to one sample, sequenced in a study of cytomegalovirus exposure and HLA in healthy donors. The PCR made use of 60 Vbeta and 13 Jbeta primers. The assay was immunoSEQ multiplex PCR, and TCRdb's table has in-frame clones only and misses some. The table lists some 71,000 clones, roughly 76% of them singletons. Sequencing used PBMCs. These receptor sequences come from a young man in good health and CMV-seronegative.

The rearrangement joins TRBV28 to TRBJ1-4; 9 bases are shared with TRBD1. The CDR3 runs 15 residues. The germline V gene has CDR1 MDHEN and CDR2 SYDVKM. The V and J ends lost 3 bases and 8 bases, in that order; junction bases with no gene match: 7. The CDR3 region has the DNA TGTGCCAGCAGTTTTCGACAGGGGGAGAGGGAAAAACTGTTTTTT. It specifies CASSFRQGEREKLFF. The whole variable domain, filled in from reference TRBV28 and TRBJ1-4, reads DVKVTQSSRYLVKRTGEKVFLECVQDMDHENMFWYRQDPGLGLRLIYFSYDVKMKEKGDIPEGYSVSREKKERFSLILESASTNQTSMYLCASSFRQGEREKLFFGSGTQLSVL.

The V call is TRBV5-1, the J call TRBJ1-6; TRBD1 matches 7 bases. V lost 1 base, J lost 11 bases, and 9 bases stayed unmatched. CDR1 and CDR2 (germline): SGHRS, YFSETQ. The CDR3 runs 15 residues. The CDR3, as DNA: TGCGCCAGCAGCTTGACAGGGGCGACGGGCCCACCCCTCCACTTT. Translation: CASSLTGATGPPLHF.

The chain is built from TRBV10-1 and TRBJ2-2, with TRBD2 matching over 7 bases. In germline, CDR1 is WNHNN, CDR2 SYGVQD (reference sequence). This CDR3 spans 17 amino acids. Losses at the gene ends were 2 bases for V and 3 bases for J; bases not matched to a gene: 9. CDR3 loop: CASSELRASGDTGELFF. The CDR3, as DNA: TGCGCCAGCAGTGAGCTCCGTGCTAGCGGAGACACCGGGGAGCTGTTTTTT.

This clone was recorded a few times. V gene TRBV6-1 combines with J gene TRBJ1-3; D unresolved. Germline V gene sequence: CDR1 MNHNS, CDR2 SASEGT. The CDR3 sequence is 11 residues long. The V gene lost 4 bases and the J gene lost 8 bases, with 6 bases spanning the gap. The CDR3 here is CASSGGYTIYF. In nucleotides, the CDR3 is TGTGCCAGCAGTGGCGGATACACCATATATTTT.

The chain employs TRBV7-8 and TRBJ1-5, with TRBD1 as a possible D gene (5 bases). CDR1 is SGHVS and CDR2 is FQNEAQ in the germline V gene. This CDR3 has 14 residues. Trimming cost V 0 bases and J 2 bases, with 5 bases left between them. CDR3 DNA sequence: TGTGCCAGCAGCTTAGCAGGGGGCAATCAGCCCCAGCATTTT. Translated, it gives CASSLAGGNQPQHF.

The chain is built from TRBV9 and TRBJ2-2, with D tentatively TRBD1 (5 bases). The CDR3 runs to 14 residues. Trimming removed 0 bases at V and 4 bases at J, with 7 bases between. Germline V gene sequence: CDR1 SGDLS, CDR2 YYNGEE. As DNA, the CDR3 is TGTGCCAGCAGCGTAGCTAGGGGCACCGGGGAGCTGTTTTTT. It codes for CASSVARGTGELFF.

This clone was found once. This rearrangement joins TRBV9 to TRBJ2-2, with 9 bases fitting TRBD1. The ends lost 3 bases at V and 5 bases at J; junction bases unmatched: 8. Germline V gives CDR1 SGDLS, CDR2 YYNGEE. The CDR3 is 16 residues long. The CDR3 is CASSALQGAGTGELFF. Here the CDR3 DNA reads TGTGCCAGCAGCGCCCTACAGGGGGCAGGAACCGGGGAGCTGTTTTTT.

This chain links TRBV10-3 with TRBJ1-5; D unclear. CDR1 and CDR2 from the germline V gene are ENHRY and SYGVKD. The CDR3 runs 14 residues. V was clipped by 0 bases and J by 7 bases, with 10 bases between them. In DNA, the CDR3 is TGTGCCATCAGTGAGTCCCTGGGAGGGCAGCCCCAGCATTTT. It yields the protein CAISESLGGQPQHF.

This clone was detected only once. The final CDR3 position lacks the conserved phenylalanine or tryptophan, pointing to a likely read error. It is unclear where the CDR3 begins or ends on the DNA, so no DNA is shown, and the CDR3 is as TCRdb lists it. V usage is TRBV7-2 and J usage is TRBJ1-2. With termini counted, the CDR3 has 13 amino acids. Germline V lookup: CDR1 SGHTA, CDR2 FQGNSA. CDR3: CASSLAWLWPWGD.

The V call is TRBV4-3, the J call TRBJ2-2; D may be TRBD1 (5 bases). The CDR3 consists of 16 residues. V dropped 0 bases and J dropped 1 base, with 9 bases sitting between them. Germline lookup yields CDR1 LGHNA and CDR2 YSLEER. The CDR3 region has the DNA TGCGCCAGCAGCCAAGATCCAGGGATGAACACCGGGGAGCTGTTTTTT. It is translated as CASSQDPGMNTGELFF.

The CDR3: CASSLGSLGGETQYF. DNA of the CDR3: TGCGCCAGCAGCTTGGGGTCTTTAGGCGGGGAGACCCAGTACTTC. The chain links TRBV5-1 to TRBJ2-5; maybe TRBD2 (5 bases). The germline V gene encodes CDR1 SGHRS and CDR2 YFSETQ. CDR3 length: 15 amino acids. V lost 0 bases to trimming and J lost 5 bases, with 14 bases between them.

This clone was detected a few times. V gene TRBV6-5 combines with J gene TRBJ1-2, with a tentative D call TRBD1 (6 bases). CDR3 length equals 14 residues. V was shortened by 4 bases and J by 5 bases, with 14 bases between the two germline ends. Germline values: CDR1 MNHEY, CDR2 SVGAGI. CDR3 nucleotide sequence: TGTGCCAGCAGTTTCCCCGGACAGTCATATGGCTACACCTTC. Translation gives CASSFPGQSYGYTF.

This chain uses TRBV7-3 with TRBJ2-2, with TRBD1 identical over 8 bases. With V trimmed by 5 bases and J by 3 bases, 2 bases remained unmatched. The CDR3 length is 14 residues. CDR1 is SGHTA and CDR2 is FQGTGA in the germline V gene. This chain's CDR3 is CASSAGQDTGELFF. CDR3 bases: TGTGCCAGCAGCGCGGGACAGGACACCGGGGAGCTGTTTTTT.

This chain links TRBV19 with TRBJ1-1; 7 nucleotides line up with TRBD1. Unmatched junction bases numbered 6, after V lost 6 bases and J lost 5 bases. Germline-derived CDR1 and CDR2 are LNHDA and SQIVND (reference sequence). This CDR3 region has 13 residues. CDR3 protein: CASSYSTGTEAFF. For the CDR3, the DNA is TGTGCCAGTAGCTACTCGACAGGGACTGAAGCTTTCTTT.

CDR3 residues: CASRSGGGYGELFF. The CDR3 DNA sequence: TGTGCCAGCAGGAGCGGGGGGGGTTACGGGGAGCTGTTTTTT. This chain connects TRBV6-5 to TRBJ2-2; 10 bases match TRBD2. This CDR3 comprises 14 residues. The trim removed 6 bases at V and 7 bases at J, leaving 5 bases unmatched. Germline CDR1 and CDR2: MNHEY and SVGAGI.

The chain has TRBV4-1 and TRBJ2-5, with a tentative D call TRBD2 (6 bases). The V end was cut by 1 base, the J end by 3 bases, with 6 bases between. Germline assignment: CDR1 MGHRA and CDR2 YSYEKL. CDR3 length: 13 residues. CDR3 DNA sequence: TGCGCCAGCAGCCAAGGGGGGGAAGAGACCCAGTACTTC. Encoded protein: CASSQGGEETQYF.

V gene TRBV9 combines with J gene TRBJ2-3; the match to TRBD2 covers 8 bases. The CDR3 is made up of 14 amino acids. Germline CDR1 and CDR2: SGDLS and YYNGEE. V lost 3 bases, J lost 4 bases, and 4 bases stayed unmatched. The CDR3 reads CASSGLAIPDTQYF. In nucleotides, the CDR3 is TGTGCCAGCAGCGGACTAGCGATACCAGATACGCAGTATTTT.

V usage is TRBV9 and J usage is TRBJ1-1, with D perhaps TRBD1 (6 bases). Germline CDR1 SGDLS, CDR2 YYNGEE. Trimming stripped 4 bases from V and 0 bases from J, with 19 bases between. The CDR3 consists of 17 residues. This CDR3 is CASSPGQRPGMNTEAFF. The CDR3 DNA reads TGTGCCAGCAGCCCAGGACAGAGACCGGGTATGAACACTGAAGCTTTCTTT.

CDR3: CASSPLQGWNQPQHF. CDR3 nucleotides: TGTGCCAGCTCACCACTACAGGGATGGAATCAGCCCCAGCATTTT. The chain carries TRBV18 and TRBJ1-5, with D possibly TRBD1 on 6 matching bases. The V gene lost 1 base and the J gene lost 4 bases, with 11 bases spanning the gap. The length of the CDR3 is 15 residues. The germline V gene encodes CDR1 KGHSH and CDR2 LQKENI.

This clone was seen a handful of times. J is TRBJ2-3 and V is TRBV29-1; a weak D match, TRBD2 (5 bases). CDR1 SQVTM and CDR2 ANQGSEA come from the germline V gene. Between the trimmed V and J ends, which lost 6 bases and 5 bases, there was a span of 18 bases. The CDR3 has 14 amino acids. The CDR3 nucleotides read TGCAGCGTGCGGAGGTTGGGGAACGGAGATACGCAGTATTTT. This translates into CSVRRLGNGDTQYF.

The CDR3 DNA is TGTGCCAGCAGTCTCGGACAGGACTTCTATGGCTACACCTTC. Translating gives CASSLGQDFYGYTF. The rearrangement uses TRBV6-5 and TRBJ1-2; 7 bases align to TRBD1. The V gene end was trimmed by 5 bases and the J gene end by 4 bases; junction bases not matched to a gene: 7. Germline V lookup: CDR1 MNHEY, CDR2 SVGAGI. The CDR3 runs 14 residues.

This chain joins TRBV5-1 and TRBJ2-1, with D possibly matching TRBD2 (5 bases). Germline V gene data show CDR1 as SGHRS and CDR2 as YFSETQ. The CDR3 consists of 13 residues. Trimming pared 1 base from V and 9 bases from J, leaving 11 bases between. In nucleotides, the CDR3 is TGCGCCAGCAGCTTGTCGGGGTTGACTGAGCAGTTCTTC. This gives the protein CASSLSGLTEQFF.

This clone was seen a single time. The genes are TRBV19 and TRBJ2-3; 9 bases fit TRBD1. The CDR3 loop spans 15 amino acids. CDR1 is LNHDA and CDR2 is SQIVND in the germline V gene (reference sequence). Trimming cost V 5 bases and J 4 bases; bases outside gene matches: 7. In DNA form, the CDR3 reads TGTGCCAGTAGTCCCGACAGGGGGTATCCAGATACGCAGTATTTT. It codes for CASSPDRGYPDTQYF. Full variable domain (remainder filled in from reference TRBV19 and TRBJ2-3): DGGITQSPKYLFRKEGQNVTLSCEQNLNHDAMYWYRQDPGQGLRLIYYSQIVNDFQKGDIAEGYSVSREKKESFPLTVTSAQKNPTAFYLCASSPDRGYPDTQYFGPGTRLTVL.

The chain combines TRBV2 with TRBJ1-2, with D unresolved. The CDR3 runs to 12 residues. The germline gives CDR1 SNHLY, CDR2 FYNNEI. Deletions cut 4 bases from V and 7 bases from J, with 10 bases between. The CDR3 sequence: CASSVEVFGYTF. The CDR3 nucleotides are TGTGCCAGCAGTGTAGAGGTATTTGGCTACACCTTC. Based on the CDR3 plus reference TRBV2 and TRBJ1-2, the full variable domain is EPEVTQTPSHQVTQMGQEVILRCVPISNHLYFYWYRQILGQKVEFLVSFYNNEISEKSEIFDDQFSVERPDGSNFTLKIRSTKLEDSAMYFCASSVEVFGYTFGSGTRLTVV.

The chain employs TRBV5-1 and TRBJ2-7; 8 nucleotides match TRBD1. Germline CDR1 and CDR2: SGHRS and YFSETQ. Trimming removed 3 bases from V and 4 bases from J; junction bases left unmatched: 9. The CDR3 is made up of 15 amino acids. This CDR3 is CASSSSTGASYEQYF. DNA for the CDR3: TGCGCCAGCAGCTCATCGACAGGGGCGTCTTACGAGCAGTACTTC.